The 11 T cell receptor beta chains listed next were all sequenced from one sample in a study of cytomegalovirus exposure and HLA in healthy donors. Researchers ran the PCR with 60 Vbeta and 13 Jbeta primers. Method: immunoSEQ multiplex PCR; TCRdb's copy keeps in-frame clones and lacks some. Of roughly 130,000 clones listed, 60% to 85% are singletons. Source material: PBMCs. The receptors were sampled from a male donor in good health and CMV-seropositive.

Only a few counts were recorded for this clone. This chain links TRBV7-2 with TRBJ2-7; 10 nucleotides match TRBD2. The CDR3 spans 15 residues. Trimming took 1 base from V and 2 from J; bases not matched to a gene: 2. The germline V gene has CDR1 SGHTA and CDR2 FQGNSA. The DNA of the CDR3 is TGTGCCAGCAGCTTAGACCTAGCGGGGGCCTACGAGCAGTACTTC. It specifies CASSLDLAGAYEQYF. The whole variable domain, remainder taken from reference TRBV7-2 and TRBJ2-7, is GAGVSQSPSNKVTEKGKDVELRCDPISGHTALYWYRQSLGQGLEFLIYFQGNSAPDKSGLPSDRFSAERTGGSVSTLTIQRTQQEDSAVYLCASSLDLAGAYEQYFGPGTRLTVT.

This clone was seen just once. This chain connects TRBV12-5 to TRBJ1-3; D gene ambiguous. This CDR3 comprises 12 residues. Trimming shortened V by 0 bases and J by 9 bases, and 6 bases separated the two germline ends. Per the germline V gene, CDR1 is LGHNT and CDR2 is FRNRAP. CDR3: CASGLVSSTIYF. CDR3 nucleotides: TGTGCTAGTGGTTTGGTATCCAGCACCATATATTTT.

This chain uses TRBV4-1 with TRBJ2-3, with 8 bases aligning to TRBD2. V lost 4 bases, J lost 6 bases, and 9 bases stayed unmatched. CDR1 is MGHRA and CDR2 is YSYEKL in the germline V gene. This CDR3 comprises 15 residues. The chain's CDR3 is CASSPGTSPLDTQYF. DNA for the CDR3: TGCGCCAGCAGCCCCGGGACTAGTCCCCTTGATACGCAGTATTTT.

As to this clone: Other DNA sequences within the sample encode an identical CDR3. This chain connects TRBV6-1 to TRBJ1-5; TRBD1 matches at 8 bases. The CDR3 has 19 residues. Germline V CDR1 and CDR2: MNHNS, SASEGT. V gave up 4 bases and J gave up 7 bases; unmatched junction bases: 21. For the CDR3, the DNA is TGTGCCAGCAGTGGGGAGATGGAGGGTTGGACAGGGAGCGACCAGCCCCAGCATTTT. As protein: CASSGEMEGWTGSDQPQHF.

Only a few counts were recorded for this clone. This sequence joins TRBV7-2 and TRBJ2-3; possible D gene TRBD1, 5 bases. The CDR3 loop spans 15 amino acids. Germline V gives CDR1 SGHTA, CDR2 FQGNSA. Trimming shortened V by 5 bases and J by 7 bases, and 19 bases separated the two germline ends. The CDR3 region is CASSPEGVSLHTQYF. CDR3 nucleotide sequence: TGTGCCAGCAGCCCAGAAGGGGTCAGTCTGCATACGCAGTATTTT. The full variable domain, its missing parts supplied by reference TRBV7-2 and TRBJ2-3, is GAGVSQSPSNKVTEKGKDVELRCDPISGHTALYWYRQSLGQGLEFLIYFQGNSAPDKSGLPSDRFSAERTGGSVSTLTIQRTQQEDSAVYLCASSPEGVSLHTQYFGPGTRLTVL.

The chain carries TRBV7-2 and TRBJ2-3; 10 positions match TRBD1. Germline CDR1 SGHTA, CDR2 FQGNSA. Trimming removed 6 bases from V and 4 bases from J; junction bases left unmatched: 7. The length of the CDR3 is 15 residues. This chain's CDR3 is CASRSGTGEADTQYF. The DNA of the CDR3 is TGTGCCAGCAGATCCGGGACAGGGGAGGCAGATACGCAGTATTTT.

This chain links TRBV7-8 with TRBJ1-3, with 9 positions matching TRBD1. This CDR3 comprises 18 residues. Trimming took 0 bases from V and 4 from J; bases not matched to a gene: 10. The germline gives CDR1 SGHVS, CDR2 FQNEAQ. The CDR3 coding sequence is TGTGCCAGCAGCTTAGCGGGGACAGGGAGGGTTGCAGGAAACACCATATATTTT. Its protein is CASSLAGTGRVAGNTIYF.

The CDR3, as DNA: TGCAGCGTTCACAGTACCACAGATACGCAGTATTTT. The encoded protein is CSVHSTTDTQYF. V gene TRBV29-1 combines with J gene TRBJ2-3, with unresolved D. Germline V gene lookup returns CDR1 SQVTM and CDR2 ANQGSEA. V was pared by 5 bases and J by 2 bases, with 8 bases between. The CDR3 runs to 12 residues.

The chain links TRBV5-1 to TRBJ2-7, with 10 bases aligning to TRBD2. The V and J ends lost 2 bases and 3 bases, in that order; junction bases with no gene match: 5. The CDR3 spans 15 residues. Looked up from germline, CDR1 is SGHRS and CDR2 is YFSETQ. In nucleotides, the CDR3 is TGCGCCAGCAGCTTTCTAGCGGGAGTTTTCTACGAGCAGTACTTC. It is translated as CASSFLAGVFYEQYF.

The chain carries TRBV6-5 and TRBJ2-7, with 8 positions matching TRBD2. The CDR3 sequence is 15 residues long. The V and J ends lost 4 bases and 1 base, in that order; junction bases with no gene match: 6. Germline V gene sequence: CDR1 MNHEY, CDR2 SVGAGI. CDR3 DNA sequence: TGTGCCAGCAGTTCCCCTGCGGGAGGTTCCTACGAGCAGTACTTC. Translated: CASSSPAGGSYEQYF.

As regards this clone: The same CDR3 can be traced to other DNA sequences in this sample. The chain is built from TRBV4-3 and TRBJ2-3, with TRBD2 matching over 12 bases. With V trimmed by 4 bases and J by 6 bases, 14 bases remained unmatched. In germline, CDR1 is LGHNA, CDR2 YSLEER. The CDR3 has 18 amino acids. The CDR3 nucleotides are TGCGCCAGCAGCCTCTCCTATGGGACTAGCGGGCCATCGGATACGCAGTATTTT. The encoded protein is CASSLSYGTSGPSDTQYF.